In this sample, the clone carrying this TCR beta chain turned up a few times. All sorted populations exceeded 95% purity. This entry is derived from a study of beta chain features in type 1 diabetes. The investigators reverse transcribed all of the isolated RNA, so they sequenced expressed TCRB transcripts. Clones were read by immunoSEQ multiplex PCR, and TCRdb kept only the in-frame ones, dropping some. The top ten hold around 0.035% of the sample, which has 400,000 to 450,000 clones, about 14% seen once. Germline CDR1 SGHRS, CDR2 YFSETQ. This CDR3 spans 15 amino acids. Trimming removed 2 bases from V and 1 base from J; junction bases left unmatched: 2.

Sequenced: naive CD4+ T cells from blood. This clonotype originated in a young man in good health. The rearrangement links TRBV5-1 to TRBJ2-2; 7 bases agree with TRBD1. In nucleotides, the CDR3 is TGCGCCAGCAGCTTCCGGACAGGGAACACCGGGGAGCTGTTTTTT. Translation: CASSFRTGNTGELFF.